This T cell receptor (beta chain) was captured by sequencing in a study of yellow fever vaccine responses in identical twins (dated by TCRdb to between 2017 and 2018). Concerning the study at large: The study precisely tracked vaccine-responding T cell clones in identical twins.

V loses 4 bases, J loses 6 bases, and the germline ends lie 13 bases apart. From the cysteine through the phenylalanine, the CDR3 covers 14 amino acids. Only the CDR3 DNA is retained, 42 bases long and in frame from the first base. In the germline V gene, CDR1 corresponds to LGHNA and CDR2 to YSLEER. Turning to this clonotype: Its specific antigen is unknown. No base qualities exist here, and no much larger clone lies one base off it.

Library construction relied on RT-PCR. This sample was sequenced with an Illumina HiSeq 2500. TCRdb handled the public reads itself, with Q25 trimming in fastp and clone calling in MiXCR, and kept productive beta chains. Entries are consolidated by CDR3 protein sequence, retaining the most common genes and DNA. Across this sample there are thousands of distinct CDR3 sequences, with 87% seen only once. Jointly, the top ten make up more than 2% of the sample. Paper-wide results and their limitations: According to the authors, the vaccine-induced T cell response in identical twins seemed to be partly convergent and partly specific to each individual.

The sequencing here drew on T cells from blood (PBMCs), unsorted or a sorted subset (not recorded which), taken before or after yellow fever vaccination (not recorded which). The TCR originated in a woman under 30 who received the yellow fever vaccine. Donor details come from another sample of the same person, matched by shared clones. The sequence is built from TRBV4-3 and TRBJ2-1; 6 matching bases give a weak D call of TRBD2. The nucleotides read TGCGCCAGCAGCCGAGGTAGCGGCTTCAATGAGCAGTTCTTC. The resulting protein is CASSRGSGFNEQFF.